Listed here are 3 T cell receptor beta chains from one sample, sequenced in a study of cytomegalovirus exposure and HLA in healthy donors. Sequencing used immunoSEQ multiplex PCR; TCRdb keeps in-frame clones, though not all of them. The sample has approximately 150,000 clones, roughly nine tenths seen once. The sequenced material came from PBMCs. The receptors were gathered from a woman between 18 and 30 years old in good health and CMV-seropositive.

This chain joins TRBV19 and TRBJ1-5; tentatively, D is TRBD1 (6 bases). Trimming left V 7 bases short and J 0 bases short, with 10 bases between. Germline-derived CDR1 and CDR2 are LNHDA and SQIVND (reference sequence). The CDR3 extends over 14 amino acids. The CDR3 DNA reads TGTGCCAGTAATGACAGGAATAGCAATCAGCCCCAGCATTTT. This translates into CASNDRNSNQPQHF.

This clone was recorded once. The chain has TRBV30 and TRBJ1-1; D not certain. Germline V gives CDR1 GTSNPN, CDR2 SVGIG (reference sequence). The V gene lost 1 base and the J gene lost 6 bases, with 9 bases spanning the gap. This CDR3 has 12 amino acids. The CDR3, as DNA: TGTGCCTGGAGTGGTACTTTCGCTGAAGCTTTCTTT. Translated, it gives CAWSGTFAEAFF.

This clone occurred once. This rearrangement joins TRBV6-1 to TRBJ2-7; 11 nucleotides agree with TRBD1. CDR1 is MNHNS, CDR2 SASEGT, per germline. The CDR3 sequence is 15 residues long. With 2 bases clipped from V and 2 bases from J, the junction kept 2 bases outside the gene matches. The CDR3 DNA reads as TGTGCCAGCAGTGAACCGGGACAGGGGGCCTACGAGCAGTACTTC. Protein sequence: CASSEPGQGAYEQYF.